Here is one T cell receptor (beta chain) with its context. The CDR3 consists of 13 residues. Trimming cost V 4 bases and J 10 bases; bases outside gene matches: 5. The germline gives CDR1 SGHRS, CDR2 YFSETQ. This sample was included in a study of blood T cell repertoires in COVID-19. Study overall: In each case, the material was cDNA or gDNA derived from T cells, B-cell-depleted T cells, or PBMCs.

In the authors' workflow: The authors estimated nucleated cell counts from reference gene primer amplification. The protocol was immunoSEQ multiplex PCR, while the TCRdb copy is restricted to in-frame clones and leaves out a portion. The V and J calls and the clone size are those of that table, but D and trimming were determined from the DNA. This table has fewer than 100,000 clones, 75% to 85% appearing once. The TCR was taken from an older woman with acute or convalescent COVID-19. The V and J genes are TRBV5-1 and TRBJ1-4, with 9 bases identical to TRBD1. Source material: peripheral blood. The CDR3 nucleotides are TGCGCCAGCAGCACGGGACAGGGCGGAAAACTGTTTTTT. Protein: CASSTGQGGKLFF.